One and the same sample provided the 16 T cell receptor beta chains below, sequenced in a study of CXCR3-negative and CXCR3-positive naive CD8 T cells. Study outcomes and limitations: In CXCR3-positive naive cells, the TRB CDR3s were more hydrophobic than in CXCR3-negative naive cells.

The libraries of TRB cDNA were prepared using 5' RACE with UMI labels. TCRdb re-called the 5' RACE reads and catalogs CDR3 proteins one per entry, DNA excluded. This sample contains 150,000 or so distinct CDR3 sequences. Their recognized antigens are unknown. Sequences were obtained from naive CXCR3+ CD8+ T cells from blood. Documented subset: CD45RO-CCR7+CD27+CD95- naive CD8+ T cells expressing CXCR3 (TNR3+). These receptors were obtained from a human donor in good health. Some clones in this sample may be carry-over from other donors' samples.

This chain joins TRBV5-1 and TRBJ1-2. In germline, CDR1 is SGHRS, CDR2 YFSETQ. This CDR3 is 14 amino acids long. CDR3: CASSLAGFRHGYTF.

The J gene is TRBJ1-4, the V gene TRBV20-1; TCRdb picks TRBD1, but there is no DNA to check that call. Germline CDR1 is DFQATT and CDR2 is SNEGSKA (reference sequence). The CDR3 consists of 14 residues. CDR3 sequence reads: CSARDLTVNEKLFF.

J is TRBJ1-5 and V is TRBV12-3 or TRBV12-4; the D gene TCRdb calls, TRBD1, cannot be checked with no DNA. The CDR3 runs 14 residues. The CDR3 here is CASSFGQFYQPQHF.

The chain recombines TRBV27 with TRBJ2-7. The germline V gene encodes CDR1 MNHEY and CDR2 SMNVEV (reference sequence). The CDR3 runs 15 residues. The CDR3 reads CASSVRDGAAYEQYF.

The V gene is TRBV28, the J gene TRBJ1-2. Germline-derived CDR1 and CDR2 are MDHEN and SYDVKM. CDR3 length: 14 amino acids. CDR3 sequence: CASSFKGSSYGYTF.

The chain employs TRBV5-1 and TRBJ2-1; TCRdb's assignment of TRBD1 cannot be checked, as there is no DNA. Per germline, CDR1 SGHRS and CDR2 YFSETQ. The CDR3 loop spans 15 amino acids. The CDR3 is CATGWTGSSYNEQFF.

This chain connects TRBV6-4 to TRBJ1-2; the TCRdb call, TRBD1, lacks DNA for checking. CDR1 and CDR2 (germline): MRHNA, SNTAGT. CDR3 length equals 14 residues. The chain's CDR3 is CASSHRVSGYGYTF.

The V and J genes are TRBV27 and TRBJ2-3; the D gene TCRdb calls, TRBD1, cannot be checked with no DNA. The CDR3 is 15 residues long. The V gene's germline CDR1 is MNHEY and CDR2 SMNVEV (reference sequence). The CDR3 here is CASSFTGGAVDTQYF.

The chain links TRBV7-9 to TRBJ2-2. The germline V gene encodes CDR1 SEHNR and CDR2 FQNEAQ (reference sequence). The CDR3 is made up of 15 amino acids. The CDR3 loop reads CASSLSGRGPGELFF.

The genes are TRBV9 and TRBJ2-1. The CDR3 is 12 amino acids. Germline values: CDR1 SGDLS, CDR2 YYNGEE. CDR3 protein: CASSVAADEQFF.

The V and J genes are TRBV28 and TRBJ2-3; as DNA is missing, the TRBD2 call by TCRdb cannot be tested. The CDR3 contains 17 residues. CDR1 is MDHEN, CDR2 SYDVKM, per germline. The CDR3: CASTQKKKREGTDTQYF.

V usage is TRBV19 and J usage is TRBJ2-7; with no DNA, the TCRdb D assignment of TRBD1 cannot be verified. CDR3 length equals 17 residues. CDR1 is LNHDA and CDR2 is SQIVND in the germline V gene (reference sequence). The CDR3 protein is CASSIDVTGTGGDEQYF. Together with reference TRBV19 and TRBJ2-7, the CDR3 gives the full variable domain: DGGITQSPKYLFRKEGQNVTLSCEQNLNHDAMYWYRQDPGQGLRLIYYSQIVNDFQKGDIAEGYSVSREKKESFPLTVTSAQKNPTAFYLCASSIDVTGTGGDEQYFGPGTRLTVT.

This chain joins TRBV6-5 and TRBJ2-3. This CDR3 contains 13 residues. Germline CDR1 is MNHEY and CDR2 is SVGAGI. CDR3 amino acids: CASSYRSTDTQYF.

The chain couples TRBV5-5 to TRBJ2-3; TCRdb selects TRBD1, and the lack of DNA leaves this call unchecked. This CDR3 is built from 12 residues. In germline, CDR1 is SGHKS, CDR2 YYEKEE (reference sequence). CDR3 region: CASSRGSDTQYF.

V is TRBV5-4 and J is TRBJ2-7. There are 15 residues in the CDR3. CDR1 is SGHNT and CDR2 is YYREEE in the germline V gene (reference sequence). Here the CDR3 reads CASSQHQLSRYEQYF.

The chain links TRBV6-2 or TRBV6-3 to TRBJ1-1; without DNA, the TCRdb call of TRBD1 cannot be checked. In germline, CDR1 is MNHEY, CDR2 SVGEGT. CDR3 size: 17 residues. CDR3 sequence: CASSYSWRGASDTEAFF.